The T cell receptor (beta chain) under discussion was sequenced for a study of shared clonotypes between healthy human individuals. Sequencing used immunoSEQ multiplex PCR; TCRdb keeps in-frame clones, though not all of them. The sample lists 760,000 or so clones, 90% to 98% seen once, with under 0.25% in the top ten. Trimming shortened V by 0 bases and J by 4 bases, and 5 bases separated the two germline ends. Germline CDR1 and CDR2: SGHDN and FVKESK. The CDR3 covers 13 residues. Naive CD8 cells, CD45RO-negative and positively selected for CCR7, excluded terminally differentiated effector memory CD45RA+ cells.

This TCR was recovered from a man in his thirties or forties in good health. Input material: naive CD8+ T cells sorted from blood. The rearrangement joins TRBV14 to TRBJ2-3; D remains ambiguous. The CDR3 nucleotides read TGTGCCAGCAGCCAAGATCCATCAGATACGCAGTATTTT. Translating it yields CASSQDPSDTQYF. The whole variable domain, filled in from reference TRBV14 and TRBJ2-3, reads EAGVTQFPSHSVIEKGQTVTLRCDPISGHDNLYWYRRVMGKEIKFLLHFVKESKQDESGMPNNRFLAERTGGTYSTLKVQPAELEDSGVYFCASSQDPSDTQYFGPGTRLTVL.